These T cell receptor beta chains were read from a single sample in a study of beta chain features in type 1 diabetes. The repertoire was sequenced with immunoSEQ multiplex PCR; TCRdb's copy has only in-frame clones and lacks some. The sample holds 160,000 or so clones, approximately 62% seen once. Sequencing was performed on naive CD4+ T cells from blood. The receptors stem from a man in his thirties or forties with type 1 diabetes. Each CDR3 is given with its conserved first and last residue. Fields, in order: clone size, V gene, CDR3 protein. Expanded clones get a size class; other rows say once, few or many, or leave the size out.

>.|TRBV4-3
CASSQHPSGGTTDTQYF
>.|TRBV7-9
CASSELAGAYNEQFF
>.|TRBV2
CASRRQGNTEAFF
>.|TRBV19
CASSADLYEQYF
>.|TRBV14
CASSQDRYGYTF
>.|TRBV2
CASAPSGETQYF
>.|TRBV30
CAWSGTGAVNEQFF
>.|TRBV30
CAWSPGNTEAFF
>.|TRBV7-9
CASSLVGDPPLHF
>.|TRBV5-4
CASSFDSSDTQYF
>.|TRBV30
CAWSYRGNQPQHF
>.|TRBV7-2
CASSLVLGNEQFF
>.|TRBV7-2
CASSFRGGDNEQFF
>few|TRBV7-2
CASSSVGRASGYNEQFF
>few|TRBV9
CASSVESDTQYF
>.|TRBV10-1
CASSVDSSPTETQYF
>few|TRBV7-8
CASSSGQGQSYNEQFF
>.|TRBV29-1
CSVGGWMQPQHF
>.|TRBV23-1
CASSQSAPPNQPQHF
>few|TRBV20-1
CSSPGTSIQYF
>few|TRBV18
CASSPSQGHPLEQYF
>once|TRBV21-1
CASSSEPGLVSYNEQFF
>few|TRBV30
CAWRRGLADSTDTQYF
>few|TRBV30
CAWSPDSNTEAFF
>few|TRBV29-1
CSCNRGSNSPLHF
>.|TRBV5-1
CASSLASSDTQYF
>once|TRBV15
CATSRPGTEAYEQYF
>.|TRBV20-1
CSALGSYGYTF
>.|TRBV7-9
CASSRSTGRWETQYF
>.|TRBV29-1
CSVGADSNYGYTF
>.|TRBV25-1
CASSEREPFGIQYF
>.|TRBV30
CAWRGDRSTDTQYF
>few|TRBV7-6
CASSFQGTSDHTQYF
>.|TRBV11-2
CASSYSTGPNNEQYF
>.|TRBV30
CAWSVGILGRLLYGYTF
>.|TRBV28
CASSPRQVGTDTQYF
>.|TRBV6-5
CASSYSMLTVNEQFF
>.|TRBV7-9
CASRTGSSGNTIYF
>.|TRBV29-1
CSVEQGWETQYF
>.|TRBV29-1
CSVKRASSYNEQFF
>few|TRBV5-1
CASSSPGADYGYTF
>.|TRBV30
CAWSAPGPPDLWNTF
>.|TRBV2
CASSEAGPGAQHF
>.|TRBV7-2
CASSLVGYEQYF
>few|TRBV25-1
CASSAQDNSPLHF
>.|TRBV7-9
CASSAVGQGTEAFF
>.|TRBV20-1
CSASQETQYF
>.|TRBV14
CASSRANTQYF
>.|TRBV9
CASSYQVSTDTQYF
>few|TRBV28
CASSFFGGKETQYF
>.|TRBV6-1
CASSEQGIGYNEQFF
>.|TRBV12-5
CASGGVAGELFF
>.|TRBV25-1
CASSEYTSGNTIYF